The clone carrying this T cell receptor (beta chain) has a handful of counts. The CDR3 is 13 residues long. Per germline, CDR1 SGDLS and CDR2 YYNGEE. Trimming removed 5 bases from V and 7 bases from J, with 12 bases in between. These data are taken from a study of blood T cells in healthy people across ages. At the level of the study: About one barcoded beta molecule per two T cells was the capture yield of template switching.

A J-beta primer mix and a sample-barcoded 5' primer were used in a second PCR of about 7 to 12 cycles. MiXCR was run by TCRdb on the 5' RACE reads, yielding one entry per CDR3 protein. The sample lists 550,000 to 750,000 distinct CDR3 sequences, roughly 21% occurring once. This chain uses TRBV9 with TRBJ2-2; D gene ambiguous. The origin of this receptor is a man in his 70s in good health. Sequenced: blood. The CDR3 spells CASSPSGYGELFF. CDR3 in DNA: TGTGCCAGCAGTCCTAGTGGATACGGGGAGCTGTTTTTT. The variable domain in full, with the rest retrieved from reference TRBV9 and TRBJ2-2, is DSGVTQTPKHLITATGQRVTLRCSPRSGDLSVYWYQQSLDQGLQFLIQYYNGEERAKGNILERFSAQQFPDLHSELNLSSLELGDSALYFCASSPSGYGELFFGEGSRLTVL.